This T cell receptor beta chain was recovered during a study of Ad26.COV2.S vaccination and SARS-CoV-2 variants. On the study more broadly: Enrollment placed the donor in the COV1001 Ad26.COV2.S trial arm. Donor got 5x10^10 or 1x10^11 viral particles of Ad26.COV2.S. Study-level points and caveats: Placebo recipients and vaccine recipients were similar in non-spike TCR breadth.

Remarks on this clone: Its antigen is unidentified. Other DNA sequences in the sample encode the same CDR3.

Some clones are missing from TCRdb's copy, which holds only in-frame ones; the method was immunoSEQ multiplex PCR. In the table there are around 320,000 clones, around 87% of which are singletons. Treatment noted: some 20 received Ad26.COV2.S at low or high dose, single or two shots; about 5 received placebo; per-sample allocation not given. At day 63 after the first vaccine or placebo injection, samples were drawn. Boston supplied an adult donor aged 18-55 years. The V gene end was trimmed by 1 base and the J gene end by 5 bases; junction bases not matched to a gene: 1. There are 14 residues in the CDR3. Germline CDR1 is SGHAT and CDR2 is FQNNGV.

Sample: peripheral blood, taken in a trial of Ad26.COV2.S vaccine versus placebo. The TCR comes from a person aged 18-60 years who received the Ad26.COV2.S COVID-19 vaccine or a placebo. The V gene is TRBV11-2, the J gene TRBJ2-2; the match to TRBD1 covers 7 bases. The CDR3 coding sequence is TGTGCCAGCAGCTTAGCAGGGGGAACCGGGGAGCTGTTTTTT. This sequence encodes CASSLAGGTGELFF.